This is a list of T cell receptor beta chains from one sample in a study of shared clonotypes between healthy human individuals. Measured with immunoSEQ multiplex PCR; TCRdb has only the in-frame clones, and not every one. The sample carries about 1.1 million clones, approximately 80% recorded once. Sequenced material: memory CD4+ T cells from PBMCs. The receptor source for this set is a young man in good health. Some clones in this sample may be carry-over from other donors' samples. Each CDR3 is given without its conserved first and last residue.

>TRBV19|TRBJ1-5
ASSLEPSNQPQH
>TRBV10-3|TRBJ2-6
AIKRDGAKANVLT
>TRBV7-8|TRBJ1-1
ASSLDRVTEAF
>TRBV6-1|TRBJ1-1
ASKSAMNTEAF
>TRBV18|TRBJ1-5
ASSPYGQGRDQPQH
>TRBV27|TRBJ2-7
ASSLGTGSYEQY
>TRBV28|TRBJ2-1
ASSNPGQNLNEQF
>TRBV7-2|TRBJ2-7
ASSQEVEQY
>TRBV5-1|TRBJ2-1
ASSLRGEGGEQF
>TRBV21-1|TRBJ2-7
ASSKVSSHPGAYEQY
>TRBV5-4|TRBJ2-1
ASSPGAGGYNEQF
>TRBV5-4|TRBJ2-1
ASSLQPGGRAYNEQF
>TRBV25-1|TRBJ2-3
ASSKSQGASGTDTQY
>TRBV5-6|TRBJ1-5
ASSPDRGGGPQH
>TRBV2|TRBJ1-2
ASSDRVGGGYT
>TRBV4-2|TRBJ2-4
ASSQKENIQY
>TRBV5-1|TRBJ2-5
ASSPHDGETQY
>TRBV19|TRBJ2-7
ASSNPRGFASYEQY
>TRBV14|TRBJ1-2
ASSQVIDNPYGYT
>TRBV21-1|TRBJ2-1
APTSGALSPYNEQF
>TRBV7-2|TRBJ2-1
ASIPRLAGWGEQF
>TRBV18|TRBJ2-1
ASSPPGTGSNEQF
>TRBV4-2|TRBJ2-1
ASSQDLAVNEQF
>TRBV5-4|TRBJ2-2
ASSGRGGRVGELF
>TRBV2|TRBJ2-7
ASRRTREQY
>TRBV19|TRBJ2-3
ASSAQRGTDTQY
>TRBV19|TRBJ1-4
ASSGTATNEKLF
>TRBV5-4|TRBJ2-3
ASSSGGDTQY
>TRBV29-1|TRBJ2-2
SGRTGGGTGELF
>TRBV6-5|TRBJ1-1
ASRPGTGRSAF
>TRBV7-2|TRBJ2-7
ASSLRGGGVYEQY
>TRBV11-2|TRBJ1-1
ASSLGGTVF